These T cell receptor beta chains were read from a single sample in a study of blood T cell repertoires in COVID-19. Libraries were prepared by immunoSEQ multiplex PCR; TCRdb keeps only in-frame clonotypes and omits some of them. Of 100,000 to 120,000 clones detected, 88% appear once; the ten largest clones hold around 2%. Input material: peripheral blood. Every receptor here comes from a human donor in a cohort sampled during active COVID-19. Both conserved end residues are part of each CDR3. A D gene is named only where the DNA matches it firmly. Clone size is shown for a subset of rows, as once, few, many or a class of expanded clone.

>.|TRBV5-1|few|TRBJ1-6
TGCGCCAGCAGCTTGCAGGGGTATAATTCACCCCTCCACTTT
CASSLQGYNSPLHF
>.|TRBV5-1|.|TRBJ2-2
TGCGCCAGCAGCTTGGATCCGGGGAACACCGGGGAGCTGTTTTTT
CASSLDPGNTGELFF
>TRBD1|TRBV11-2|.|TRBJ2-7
TGTGCCAGCAGCCAGGTGGGACAGCGTTACGAGCAGTACTTC
CASSQVGQRYEQYF
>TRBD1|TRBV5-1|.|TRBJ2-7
TGCGCCAGCAGCCTTCTCAGGGACAGCTCCTACGAGCAGTACTTC
CASSLLRDSSYEQYF
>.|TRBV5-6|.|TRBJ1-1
TGTGCCAGCAGCTTGGCCAGCTCGGAGGGCGCCACTGAAGCTTTCTTT
CASSLASSEGATEAFF
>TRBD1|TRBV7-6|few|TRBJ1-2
TGTGCCAGCAGCCCAGGACAGGGGGTGAGCTACACCTTC
CASSPGQGVSYTF
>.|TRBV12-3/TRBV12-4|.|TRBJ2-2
TGTGCCAGCAGCCCCCAGCGCACCGGGGAGCTGTTTTTT
CASSPQRTGELFF
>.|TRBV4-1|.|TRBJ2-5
TGCGCCAGCAGCCAAGATGGGGGTAGCGGAGAGCGGGAGACCCAGTACTTC
CASSQDGGSGERETQYF
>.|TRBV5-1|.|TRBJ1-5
TGCGCCAGCAGCTTGGATTCGGGGGGACAGCCCCAGCATTTT
CASSLDSGGQPQHF
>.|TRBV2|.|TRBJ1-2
TGTGCCAGCAGTGAAACGGGGGGTGGGTATGGCTACACCTTC
CASSETGGGYGYTF
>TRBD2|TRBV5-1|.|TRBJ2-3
TGCGCCAGCAGCCTTGCCGGGAGCGGGGGACCAGATACGCAGTATTTT
CASSLAGSGGPDTQYF
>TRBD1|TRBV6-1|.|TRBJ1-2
TGTGCCAGCAGTGAGGGACAGGGGACAACAAACTATGGCTACACCTTC
CASSEGQGTTNYGYTF
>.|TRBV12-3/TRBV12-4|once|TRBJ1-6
TGTGCCAGCAGCTTGTCGAGTTCACCCCTCCACTTT
CASSLSSSPLHF
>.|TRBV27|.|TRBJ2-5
TGTGCCAGCAGTTTAAGTACTAGCTCCGTAGATTTATGGGACCAGTACTTC
CASSLSTSSVDLWDQYF
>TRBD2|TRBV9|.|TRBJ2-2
TGTGCCAGCAGCGTCCAGCAGGGACTAGCGGGCCACACCGGGGAGCTGTTTTTT
CASSVQQGLAGHTGELFF
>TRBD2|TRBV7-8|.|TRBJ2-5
TGTGCCAGCAGCCGAGTGCGGATAGTTAGCGGGGGTATGCAAGAGACCCAGTACTTC
CASSRVRIVSGGMQETQYF